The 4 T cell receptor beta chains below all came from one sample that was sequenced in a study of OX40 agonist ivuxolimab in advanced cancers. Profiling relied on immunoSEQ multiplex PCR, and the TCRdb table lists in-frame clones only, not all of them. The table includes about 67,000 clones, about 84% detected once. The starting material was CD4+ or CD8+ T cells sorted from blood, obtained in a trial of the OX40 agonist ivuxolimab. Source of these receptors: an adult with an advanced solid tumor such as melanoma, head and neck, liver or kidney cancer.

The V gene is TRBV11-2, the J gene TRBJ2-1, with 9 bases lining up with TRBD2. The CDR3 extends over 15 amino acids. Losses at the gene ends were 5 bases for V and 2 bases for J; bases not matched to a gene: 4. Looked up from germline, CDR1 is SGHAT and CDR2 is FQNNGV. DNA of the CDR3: TGTGCCAGCAGCCGCGGGGGGGGGCCCTACAATGAGCAGTTCTTC. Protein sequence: CASSRGGGPYNEQFF.

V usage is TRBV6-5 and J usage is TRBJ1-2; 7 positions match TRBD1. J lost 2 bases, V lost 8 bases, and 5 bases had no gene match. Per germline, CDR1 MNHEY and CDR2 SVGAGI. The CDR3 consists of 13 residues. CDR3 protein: CASGMTGNYGYTF. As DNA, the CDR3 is TGTGCCAGCGGAATGACAGGGAACTATGGCTACACCTTC.

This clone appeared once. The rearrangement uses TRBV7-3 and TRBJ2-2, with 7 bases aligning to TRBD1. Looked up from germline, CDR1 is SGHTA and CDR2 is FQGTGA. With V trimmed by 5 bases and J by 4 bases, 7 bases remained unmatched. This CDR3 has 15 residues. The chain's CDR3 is CASSPRDSLTGELFF. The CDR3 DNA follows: TGTGCCAGCAGCCCCAGGGACAGCCTCACCGGGGAGCTGTTTTTT.

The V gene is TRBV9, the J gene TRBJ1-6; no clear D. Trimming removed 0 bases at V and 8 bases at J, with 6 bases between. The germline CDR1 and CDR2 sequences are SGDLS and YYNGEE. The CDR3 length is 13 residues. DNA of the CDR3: TGTGCCAGCAGCGTAGCGGCCGATTCACCCCTCCACTTT. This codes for CASSVAADSPLHF.